The clone carrying this TCR beta chain was detected many times. All patients were untreated before thyroid surgery. The germline gives CDR1 DFQATT, CDR2 SNEGSKA (reference sequence). V lost 6 bases to trimming and J lost 8 bases; unmatched junction nucleotides: 9. The CDR3 totals 13 residues. These data belong to a study of metastatic and nonmetastatic thyroid tumors. Using MiXCR, TCRdb re-called clones from the PCR reads. The data hold tens of thousands of clones, with roughly 17% observed a single time. This TCR was recovered from a female donor with papillary thyroid cancer or a benign thyroid nodule (not recorded which). Some clones in this sample may be carry-over from other donors' samples. The chain links TRBV20-1 to TRBJ2-1; 8 nucleotides line up with TRBD2. Sequenced sample: tumor tissue. The CDR3 region has the DNA TGCAGTGCCTGGAGCGGGAGAAGCTATGAGCAGTTCTTC. This codes for CSAWSGRSYEQFF.